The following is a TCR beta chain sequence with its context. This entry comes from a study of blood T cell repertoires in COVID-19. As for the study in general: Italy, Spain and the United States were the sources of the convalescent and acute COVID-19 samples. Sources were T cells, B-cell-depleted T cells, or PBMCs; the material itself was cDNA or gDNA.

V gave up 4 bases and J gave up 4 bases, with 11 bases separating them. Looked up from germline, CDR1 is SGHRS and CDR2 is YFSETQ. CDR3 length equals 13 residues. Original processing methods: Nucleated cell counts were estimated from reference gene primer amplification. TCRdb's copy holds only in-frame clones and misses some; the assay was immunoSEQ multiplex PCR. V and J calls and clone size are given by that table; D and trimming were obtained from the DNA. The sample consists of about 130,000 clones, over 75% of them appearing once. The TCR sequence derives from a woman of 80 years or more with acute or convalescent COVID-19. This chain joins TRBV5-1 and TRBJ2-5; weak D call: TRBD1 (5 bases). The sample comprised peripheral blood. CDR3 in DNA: TGCGCCAGCAGCCTGCGACAGCGAGAGACCCAGTACTTC. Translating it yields CASSLRQRETQYF.